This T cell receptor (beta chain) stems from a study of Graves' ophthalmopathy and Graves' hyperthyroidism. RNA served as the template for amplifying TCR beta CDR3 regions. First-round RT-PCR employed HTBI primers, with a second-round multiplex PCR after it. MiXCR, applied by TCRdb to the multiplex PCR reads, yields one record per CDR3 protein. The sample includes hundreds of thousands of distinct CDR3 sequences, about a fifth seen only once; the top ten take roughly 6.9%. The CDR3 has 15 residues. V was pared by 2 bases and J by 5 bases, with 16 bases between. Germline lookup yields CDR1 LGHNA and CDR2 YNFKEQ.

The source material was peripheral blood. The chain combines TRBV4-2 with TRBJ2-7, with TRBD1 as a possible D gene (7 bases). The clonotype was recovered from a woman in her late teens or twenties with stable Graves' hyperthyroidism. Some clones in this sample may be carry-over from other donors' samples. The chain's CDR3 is CASSQRGGGGHEQYF. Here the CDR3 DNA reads TGTGCCAGCAGCCAAAGAGGCGGAGGGGGCCACGAGCAGTACTTC.